Listed below are T cell receptor beta chains from one sample, sequenced in a study of T cell responses to AZD1222 COVID-19 vaccine. TCRdb's table, derived via immunoSEQ multiplex PCR, lists solely in-frame clones and lacks some. The data hold 90,000 to 150,000 clones, with approximately 90% observed a single time. The material sequenced was peripheral blood, taken on day 0 of AZD1222 vaccination. The origin of the receptors is an adult in good health. Both conserved end residues are part of each CDR3. A D gene is named only where the DNA matches it firmly. Clone size is shown for a subset of rows, as once, few, many or a class of expanded clone.

d_call,clone_size,v_call,j_call,cdr3_nt,cdr3_aa
.,.,TRBV18,TRBJ2-7,TGTGCCAGCTCACCACCGTCGTTAGGGACACCGAGCTCCTACGAGCAGTACTTC,CASSPPSLGTPSSYEQYF
.,.,TRBV20-1,TRBJ2-6,TGCAGTGCTAGTCGTCAGGGAACCTCTGGGGCCAACGTCCTGACTTTC,CSASRQGTSGANVLTF
.,.,TRBV4-2,TRBJ1-2,TGTGCCAGCAGCCAAGAGGCAGTAGGCCAAGTCTCTGGCTACACCTTC,CASSQEAVGQVSGYTF
.,.,TRBV7-3,TRBJ2-5,TGTGCCAGCAGTTCAATGACCCAAGAGACCCAGTACTTC,CASSSMTQETQYF
.,.,TRBV5-1,TRBJ1-1,TGCGCCAGCAGCTTGGCCGCACATAACACTGAAGCTTTCTTT,CASSLAAHNTEAFF
.,.,TRBV5-1,TRBJ1-2,TGCGCCAGCAGCCCTTCTCCCAGGGGAATCTATGGCTACACCTTC,CASSPSPRGIYGYTF
TRBD1,.,TRBV29-1,TRBJ1-1,TGCAGCGTGAAGGGGACAGAGGTCACTGAAGCTTTCTTT,CSVKGTEVTEAFF
.,.,TRBV7-9,TRBJ1-1,TGTGCCAGCAGCTCCCCTGGAGTGGCGAACACTGAAGCTTTCTTT,CASSSPGVANTEAFF
.,.,TRBV7-9,TRBJ2-2,TGTGCCAGCAGGCATTCCCGCGGGGTCGGGGAGCTGTTTTTT,CASRHSRGVGELFF
TRBD1,.,TRBV7-9,TRBJ2-3,TGTGCCAGCAGCTACCGGACAGGGGGCACAGATACGCAGTATTTT,CASSYRTGGTDTQYF
.,.,TRBV7-8,TRBJ1-1,TGTGCCAGCAGCTTAAATGGTATCCGCGCTGAAGCTTTCTTT,CASSLNGIRAEAFF
TRBD1,.,TRBV28,TRBJ1-3,TGTGCCAGCAGGCTCGGGACAGGCACACCCTCTGGAAACACCATATATTTT,CASRLGTGTPSGNTIYF
.,.,TRBV5-5,TRBJ1-2,TGTGCCAGCAGCTTGACAGAGGCTTATGGCTACACCTTC,CASSLTEAYGYTF
.,.,TRBV2,TRBJ1-5,TGTGCCAGCACCCAGGAGGGCTACAATCAGCCCCAGCATTTT,CASTQEGYNQPQHF
.,.,TRBV5-6,TRBJ1-1,TGTGCCAGCAGCTCTCCCGCAGGGTGGAGCACTGAAGCTTTCTTT,CASSSPAGWSTEAFF
TRBD1,.,TRBV11-2,TRBJ1-3,TGTGCCAGCAGCGGGGGACAGGGTGTAAACACCATATATTTT,CASSGGQGVNTIYF
.,.,TRBV29-1,TRBJ2-5,TGCAGCGTTGGGTATCGGGTATTGGAGACCCAGTACTTC,CSVGYRVLETQYF
.,.,TRBV4-1,TRBJ1-2,TGCGCCAGCGGGACGGGGGAGAGCAACTATGGCTACACCTTC,CASGTGESNYGYTF
.,.,TRBV7-9,TRBJ1-2,TGTGCCAGCAGCTTTGGCGGAGGGGGCTACACCTTC,CASSFGGGGYTF
TRBD1,.,TRBV29-1,TRBJ2-4,TGCAGCGTTGCACAGGGGGCCAAAAACATTCAGTACTTC,CSVAQGAKNIQYF
.,.,TRBV7-6,TRBJ2-7,TGTGCCAGCAAGTTCAGGGTAGGTCCCTACGAGCAGTACTTC,CASKFRVGPYEQYF
TRBD2,.,TRBV19,TRBJ2-1,TGTGCCAGTATGGGGCTAGCGGGCTACAATGAGCAGTTCTTC,CASMGLAGYNEQFF
.,.,TRBV5-1,TRBJ1-1,TGCGCCAGCAGCCGAAGGACAGAATTGAACACTGAAGCTTTCTTT,CASSRRTELNTEAFF
TRBD1,.,TRBV27,TRBJ1-2,TGTGCCAGCAGTAACCGACAGGGTTTAGGGTATGGCTACACCTTC,CASSNRQGLGYGYTF
TRBD2,.,TRBV5-1,TRBJ2-5,TGCGCCAGCAGCTTGGAGGGGACTAGCGGGGAGGAGACCCAGTACTTC,CASSLEGTSGEETQYF
TRBD1,once,TRBV5-5,TRBJ2-7,TGTGCCAGCAGCTTTTCCCAGGGGGCCATCTACGAGCAGTACTTC,CASSFSQGAIYEQYF
.,once,TRBV18,TRBJ1-2,TGTGCCAGCTCACCCACCCCGGTGGGTCAAGGCTACACCTTC,CASSPTPVGQGYTF
.,.,TRBV6-5,TRBJ2-1,TGTGCCAGCAGTTACTCGGCCTCAAGCTCCTACAATGAGCAGTTCTTC,CASSYSASSSYNEQFF
.,.,TRBV5-1,TRBJ1-2,TGCGCCAGCAGCTTGATGTTTCAGGGACCCAATGGCTACACCTTC,CASSLMFQGPNGYTF
.,few,TRBV13,TRBJ1-2,TGTGCCAGCAGCCTAGGAGGGGTCTCTAACTATGGCTACACCTTC,CASSLGGVSNYGYTF
.,once,TRBV28,TRBJ1-6,TGTGCCAGCAGTTTTCAAGGAGCCGGGCCAGTACATAATTCACCCCTCCACTTT,CASSFQGAGPVHNSPLHF
.,.,TRBV11-2,TRBJ2-7,TGTGCCAGCAGCTTAGAAAGACTAAGACGCCACGAGCAGTACTTC,CASSLERLRRHEQYF
TRBD1,few,TRBV7-2,TRBJ2-1,TGTGCCAGCAGCTTAGGGACAGGGCATATTGAGCAGTTCTTC,CASSLGTGHIEQFF
TRBD2,.,TRBV23-1,TRBJ2-1,TGCGCCAGCAGTGAACCGATGACTAGCCTGAACTCCTACAATGAGCAGTTCTTC,CASSEPMTSLNSYNEQFF
TRBD2,.,TRBV19,TRBJ2-2,TGTGCCAGTAGCCGACTAGCGGCGAACACCGGGGAGCTGTTTTTT,CASSRLAANTGELFF
.,.,TRBV2,TRBJ2-7,TGTGCCAGCAGGGAAGACAGGGGACTATACGAGCAGTACTTC,CASREDRGLYEQYF
TRBD1,.,TRBV7-3,TRBJ1-6,TGTGCCAGCAGCTTAACCCCACCAGGGGGCAATTCACCCCTCCACTTT,CASSLTPPGGNSPLHF
.,.,TRBV11-3,TRBJ2-1,TGTGCCAGCAGCCTGGCAGGGGTGGGCAATGAGCAGTTCTTC,CASSLAGVGNEQFF
.,.,TRBV3-1/TRBV3-2,TRBJ2-2,TGTGCCAGCAGCCGGCACACCGGGGAGCTGTTTTTT,CASSRHTGELFF
.,.,TRBV25-1,TRBJ1-4,TGTGCCAGCAGCCCTTTGTGGGGGAGGGAAAAACTGTTTTTT,CASSPLWGREKLFF
TRBD2,.,TRBV28,TRBJ2-5,TGTGCCAGCGGCGGGGGGCAAGAGTACCAAGAGACCCAGTACTTC,CASGGGQEYQETQYF
TRBD1,once,TRBV7-2,TRBJ1-4,TGTGCCAGCAGCTTATTCTCAGGGGGCGTCGGCGAAAAACTGTTTTTT,CASSLFSGGVGEKLFF
.,.,TRBV9,TRBJ2-1,TGTGCCAGCAGCGTAGCTACAGCCCCGACAGTATCGAATGAGCAGTTCTTC,CASSVATAPTVSNEQFF
.,.,TRBV19,TRBJ2-7,TGTGCCAGTAGTATAGACGTATCCTACGAGCAGTACTTC,CASSIDVSYEQYF
.,.,TRBV2,TRBJ1-5,TGTGCCAGCAGCGAACAGGGTACGGGGTTGGGTCAGCCCCAGCATTTT,CASSEQGTGLGQPQHF
TRBD2,.,TRBV7-2,TRBJ2-1,TGTGCCAGGGGACTAGCGGGGGGGAGGAGCTCCTACAATGAGCAGTTCTTC,CARGLAGGRSSYNEQFF
.,.,TRBV28,TRBJ2-7,TGTGCCAGCAGCAAGCCTCCGGGACCGAGACGAGGCGAGCAGTACTTC,CASSKPPGPRRGEQYF
.,.,TRBV27,TRBJ1-5,TGTGCCAGCAGTCCCAATCGGGAAATTAATCAGCCCCAGCATTTT,CASSPNREINQPQHF
.,few,TRBV9,TRBJ1-1,TGTGCCAGCCCATCAAAGGGCTTGGGCACTGAAGCTTTCTTT,CASPSKGLGTEAFF
TRBD1,once,TRBV7-2,TRBJ1-5,TGTGCCAGCAGCAGGAACAGGGGCCGAGGGGATCAGCCCCAGCATTTT,CASSRNRGRGDQPQHF
TRBD1,.,TRBV5-8,TRBJ1-5,TGTGCCAGCAGCATTTACAGGGGTTGGCAGCCCCAGCATTTT,CASSIYRGWQPQHF
.,few,TRBV28,TRBJ1-2,TGTGCCAGCAGTGACAGGATCGTCTATGGCTACACCTTC,CASSDRIVYGYTF
TRBD1,.,TRBV4-2,TRBJ1-5,TGTGCCAGCAGCCAAGATTTTGACAGGGGGCGCAATCAGCCCCAGCATTTT,CASSQDFDRGRNQPQHF
.,.,TRBV27,TRBJ1-2,TGTGCCAGCAGTTTACAGATGGACCCCCGAGGCGGCTATGGCTACACCTTC,CASSLQMDPRGGYGYTF
.,.,TRBV7-2,TRBJ1-5,TGTGCCAGCAGCTGGGGGGGTTTTGGCAATCAGCCCCAGCATTTT,CASSWGGFGNQPQHF